Following are 6 T cell receptor beta chains from one sample sequenced in a study of T cells in Graves' hyperthyroidism and ophthalmopathy. TCR beta CDR3 regions were amplified from RNA. In the first-round RT-PCR of the TCR CDR3, the HTBI primer set was used. Via MiXCR, TCRdb re-called the multiplex PCR reads, giving one row per CDR3 protein. The data show roughly 740,000 distinct CDR3 sequences, roughly 15% seen once. Material for sequencing was blood. The receptor set was obtained from a man aged 18 to 30 with Graves' hyperthyroidism.

This clonotype was counted at least ten times. The chain couples TRBV28 to TRBJ2-1; TRBD2 matches 9 bases. The trim removed 5 bases at V and 9 bases at J, leaving 8 bases unmatched. Germline V gene lookup returns CDR1 MDHEN and CDR2 SYDVKM. This CDR3 region has 14 residues. The CDR3 DNA sequence: TGTGCCAGCAGTGGCGCGGGAGGGCCGGGTGAGCAGTTCTTC. Translating gives CASSGAGGPGEQFF.

The table lists this clonotype with many counts. The V and J genes are TRBV3-1 and TRBJ2-6, with D possibly matching TRBD1 (6 bases). This CDR3 region has 17 residues. V was cut by 5 bases and J by 2 bases, with 16 bases left in between. Germline CDR1 is LGHDT and CDR2 is YNNKEL (reference sequence). The CDR3 region has the DNA TGTGCCAGCAGCTCCCTAGGCAGGGGCGCTGGGGCCAACGTCCTGACTTTC. Its protein product is CASSSLGRGAGANVLTF.

The table lists this clonotype with a few counts. The chain links TRBV20-1 to TRBJ2-1, with D perhaps matching TRBD2 (6 bases). The V end lost 8 bases, the J end lost 3 bases, and 20 bases lay between the germline ends. The germline CDR1 and CDR2 sequences are DFQATT and SNEGSKA (reference sequence). This CDR3 contains 15 residues. The CDR3 region is CSPSRVIADYNEQFF. In DNA form, the CDR3 reads TGCAGTCCATCAAGGGTGATAGCGGACTACAATGAGCAGTTCTTC.

This clonotype was recorded a few times. The chain joins TRBV7-9 to TRBJ1-1, with D hard to call. This CDR3 has 17 residues. Trimming removed 1 base from V and 0 bases from J, with 15 bases in between. CDR1 SEHNR and CDR2 FQNEAQ come from the germline V gene (reference sequence). CDR3 amino acids: CASSLDPVKGLNTEAFF. As DNA, the CDR3 is TGTGCCAGCAGCTTAGATCCCGTAAAGGGTTTGAACACTGAAGCTTTCTTT.

The rearrangement links TRBV7-9 to TRBJ2-7; D perhaps matches TRBD1 (6 bases). Per the germline V gene, CDR1 is SEHNR and CDR2 is FQNEAQ (reference sequence). Trimming stripped 4 bases from V and 2 bases from J, with 18 bases between. This CDR3 region has 16 residues. The DNA for the CDR3 is TGTGCCAGCAGCTCCGACACCAAGGGGGAAGCCTACGAGCAGTACTTC. Its protein product is CASSSDTKGEAYEQYF.

The rearrangement joins TRBV20-1 to TRBJ1-2, with TRBD1 matching 8 bases. The CDR3 consists of 15 residues. Per the germline V gene, CDR1 is DFQATT and CDR2 is SNEGSKA (reference sequence). With 5 bases clipped from V and 4 bases from J, the junction kept 12 bases outside the gene matches. The CDR3 nucleotides are TGCAGTGCTTCGGACAGTCAGGGGGCGAGCTATGGCTACACCTTC. Translated, it gives CSASDSQGASYGYTF.